Shown below are 16 T cell receptor beta chains from a single sample sequenced in a study of cytotoxic CD8 clonotypes in ibrutinib-treated CLL. Generated by immunoSEQ multiplex PCR, the TCRdb table keeps only in-frame clones and is missing some. The table lists around 140,000 clones, around 82% of them singletons. The starting material was PBMCs, obtained after 36 months of ibrutinib treatment. All receptors derive from a human donor with chronic lymphocytic leukemia.

The table lists this clone with a few counts. The V gene is TRBV27, the J gene TRBJ1-5; D ambiguous. This CDR3 has 10 residues. The germline V gene has CDR1 MNHEY and CDR2 SMNVEV (reference sequence). V gave up 8 bases and J gave up 5 bases, with 4 bases separating them. CDR3 in DNA: TGTGCCAGCGGGTATCAGCCCCAGCATTTT. This gives the protein CASGYQPQHF.

The J gene is TRBJ1-1, the V gene TRBV6-1, with 9 bases aligning to TRBD1. CDR1 MNHNS and CDR2 SASEGT come from the germline V gene. Trimming at V came to 4 bases and at J to 3 bases, leaving 9 bases not matched to a gene. CDR3 size: 16 residues. In DNA form, the CDR3 reads TGTGCCAGCAGTGGGACAGGGGATCCCAAATACACTGAAGCTTTCTTT. This translates into CASSGTGDPKYTEAFF.

The J gene is TRBJ2-7, the V gene TRBV5-1; the D gene could be TRBD1 or TRBD2 (5 bases each). This CDR3 is 12 amino acids long. Germline-derived CDR1 and CDR2 are SGHRS and YFSETQ. V was shortened by 3 bases and J by 6 bases, with 10 bases between the two germline ends. The chain's CDR3 is CASSSGAPEQYF. Here the CDR3 DNA reads TGCGCCAGCAGCTCCGGGGCCCCCGAGCAGTACTTC.

The chain employs TRBV21-1 and TRBJ2-7; the tabulated D call, TRBD1, remains unverified against the DNA. TRBV21-1 is annotated as a pseudogene. CDR3 length: 14 amino acids. For the CDR3, the DNA is TGTGCCAGCAGCAGGGATGGACAGTCGTACGAGCAGTACTTC. Amino acids: CASSRDGQSYEQYF.

The gene calls are TRBV11-2 and TRBJ1-2; a weak D match, TRBD1 (5 bases). The CDR3 length is 16 residues. Trimming removed 5 bases at V and 6 bases at J, with 22 bases between. CDR1 and CDR2 from the germline V gene are SGHAT and FQNNGV. As DNA, the CDR3 is TGTGCCAGCAGCCCCTTCCTTGGGACGTACACCGATGGCTACACCTTC. Residues: CASSPFLGTYTDGYTF.

The gene calls are TRBV10-3 and TRBJ2-3; D possibly uses TRBD1 or TRBD2 (5 bases each). V was trimmed by 4 bases and J by 2 bases, leaving 19 bases between them. Germline V lookup: CDR1 ENHRY, CDR2 SYGVKD. CDR3 length: 17 amino acids. In DNA form, the CDR3 reads TGTGCCATCAGTGGAGGGGTCACTTTGGGGGACACAGATACGCAGTATTTT. It translates to CAISGGVTLGDTDTQYF.

V usage is TRBV9 and J usage is TRBJ2-7; TRBD2 is a possible D gene (6 bases). In germline, CDR1 is SGDLS, CDR2 YYNGEE. This CDR3 spans 14 amino acids. V lost 0 bases and J lost 2, with 9 bases in between. CDR3 residues: CASSVGPGAYEQYF. CDR3 bases: TGTGCCAGCAGCGTAGGCCCGGGGGCCTACGAGCAGTACTTC.

This sequence joins TRBV4-1 and TRBJ1-4; D gene uncertain. Germline lookup yields CDR1 MGHRA and CDR2 YSYEKL. Trimming removed 0 bases from V and 1 base from J, with 6 bases in between. There are 15 residues in the CDR3. DNA for the CDR3: TGCGCCAGCAGCCAAGAGCAGAGAACTAATGAAAAACTGTTTTTT. Translation gives CASSQEQRTNEKLFF.

The chain links TRBV7-8 to TRBJ2-7; the D gene is possibly TRBD2 (6 bases). Germline CDR1 reads SGHVS; CDR2 reads FQNEAQ. There are 15 residues in the CDR3. The V and J ends lost 5 bases and 4 bases respectively, with 18 bases between them. CDR3 sequence reads: CASSPRVVAAYEQYF. CDR3 nucleotide sequence: TGTGCCAGCAGCCCGCGGGTGGTAGCGGCGTACGAGCAGTACTTC.

J is TRBJ2-7 and V is TRBV28, with 10 bases matching TRBD1. V lost 7 bases to trimming and J lost 7 bases; unmatched junction nucleotides: 7. CDR1 and CDR2 (germline): MDHEN, SYDVKM. The CDR3 runs to 13 residues. CDR3 amino acids: CASNRQGAREQYF. DNA of the CDR3: TGTGCCAGCAACCGACAGGGGGCGCGGGAGCAGTACTTC. Looking up the rest from reference TRBV28 and TRBJ2-7 gives the full variable domain: DVKVTQSSRYLVKRTGEKVFLECVQDMDHENMFWYRQDPGLGLRLIYFSYDVKMKEKGDIPEGYSVSREKKERFSLILESASTNQTSMYLCASNRQGAREQYFGPGTRLTVT.

The chain combines TRBV30 with TRBJ2-7; 8 positions match TRBD1. This CDR3 contains 11 residues. With V trimmed by 8 bases and J by 1 base, 1 base remained unmatched. CDR1 GTSNPN and CDR2 SVGIG come from the germline V gene (reference sequence). CDR3 protein: CAGDRSYEQYF. In nucleotides, the CDR3 is TGTGCCGGGGACAGGTCCTACGAGCAGTACTTC.

The table lists this clone with a count of one. The chain combines TRBV5-1 with TRBJ2-7; TRBD2 aligns across 8 bases. J gave up 6 bases and V 2 bases, and 10 bases lay outside the gene matches. The CDR3 has 15 residues. Germline V gene sequence: CDR1 SGHRS, CDR2 YFSETQ. The CDR3 coding sequence is TGCGCCAGCAGCTTTCTAGCGGGCATCGCCCCCGAGCAGTACTTC. Translating it yields CASSFLAGIAPEQYF.

This rearrangement joins TRBV18 to TRBJ2-7, with 7 positions matching TRBD2. This CDR3 is built from 14 residues. Germline V gives CDR1 KGHSH, CDR2 LQKENI. Trimming at V came to 1 base and at J to 4 bases, leaving 4 bases not matched to a gene. The CDR3 DNA sequence: TGTGCCAGCTCACCACTAGCGGGCCTGTACGAGCAGTACTTC. The encoded protein is CASSPLAGLYEQYF.

The rearrangement links TRBV7-6 to TRBJ2-7, with D unresolved. Germline loops: CDR1 SGHVS, CDR2 FNYEAQ. The germline V and J ends were trimmed by 0 bases and 4 bases, with 13 bases remaining between them. This CDR3 region has 15 residues. CDR3 protein: CASSLASAGWYEQYF. The CDR3, as DNA: TGTGCCAGCAGCTTAGCGTCAGCAGGATGGTACGAGCAGTACTTC.

J is TRBJ2-2 and V is TRBV6-5, with a weak D call TRBD1 (5 bases). The germline CDR1 and CDR2 sequences are MNHEY and SVGAGI. The CDR3 runs 15 residues. V gave up 2 bases and J gave up 5 bases, with 12 bases separating them. CDR3 nucleotides: TGTGCCAGCAGTTACGGGGCAGCTCAGACCGGGGAGCTGTTTTTT. Residues: CASSYGAAQTGELFF.

The J gene is TRBJ2-5, the V gene TRBV5-1; D is unresolved. This CDR3 is built from 11 residues. Germline-derived CDR1 and CDR2 are SGHRS and YFSETQ. Trimming left V 2 bases short and J 2 bases short, with 1 base between. The CDR3 bases are TGCGCCAGCAGCTTACAAGAGACCCAGTACTTC. Protein sequence: CASSLQETQYF.